The rows below give T cell receptor beta chains drawn from one sample of a study of T cells in Graves' hyperthyroidism and ophthalmopathy. TCRdb itself ran the multiplex PCR reads through MiXCR, one entry per CDR3 protein. The data show roughly 510,000 distinct CDR3 sequences, around 43% seen once. What was sequenced was peripheral blood or thyroid tissue (not recorded which). These TCRs come from an adult woman with Graves' disease, either hyperthyroidism or ophthalmopathy (not recorded which). The CDR3 runs from the conserved cysteine through the conserved F or W. D genes are given only for firm matches. A clone size is listed for some rows: how often the clone was seen (once, few, many), or a class if it is expanded.

V	size	D	J	CDR3	DNA
TRBV19	-	-	TRBJ2-7	CASVDGLGHEQYF	TGTGCCAGCGTGGACGGGCTGGGCCACGAGCAGTACTTC
TRBV12-5	few	-	TRBJ2-5	CASGLMARETQYF	TGTGCTAGTGGTTTAATGGCGCGGGAGACCCAGTACTTC
TRBV29-1	few	-	TRBJ1-4	CSAIGEEKLFF	TGCAGCGCGATCGGCGAGGAAAAACTGTTTTTT
TRBV5-1	-	-	TRBJ2-1	CASNPREPF	TGCGCCAGCAACCCTAGGGAACCCTTC
TRBV14	many	TRBD1	TRBJ1-2	CASSQQQGAGGYTF	TGTGCCAGCAGCCAACAACAGGGGGCAGGTGGCTACACCTTC
TRBV6-6	-	-	TRBJ1-5	CASSSHDLLYSNQPQHF	TGTGCCAGCAGTTCCCACGACCTCCTCTATAGCAATCAGCCCCAGCATTTT
TRBV10-3	-	-	TRBJ2-2	CASSFFSGTGELFF	TGTGCCAGCAGTTTTTTCAGTGGCACCGGGGAGCTGTTTTTT
TRBV5-6	-	-	TRBJ1-1	CASTPEAFF	TGTGCCAGCACCCCTGAAGCTTTCTTT
TRBV7-3	many	-	TRBJ1-2	CASSTEQGPNYGYTF	TGTGCCAGCAGCACCGAACAGGGACCCAACTATGGCTACACCTTC
TRBV18	-	-	TRBJ1-1	CASSPPGSTEAFF	TGTGCCAGCTCACCACCCGGCAGCACTGAAGCTTTCTTT
TRBV5-4	-	-	TRBJ1-6	CASSPGTANPPLHF	TGTGCCAGCAGTCCCGGGACGGCGAATCCACCCCTCCACTTT
TRBV10-3	-	-	TRBJ2-5	CAIGGDRETQYF	TGTGCCATCGGGGGAGATCGGGAGACCCAGTACTTC
TRBV10-3	-	-	TRBJ1-6	CAIRPGTMNSPLHF	TGTGCCATCAGGCCCGGGACGATGAATTCACCCCTCCACTTT
TRBV29-1	-	TRBD2	TRBJ2-5	CSVSLAGGVETQYF	TGCAGCGTTTCCCTAGCGGGAGGGGTGGAGACCCAGTACTTC
TRBV12-3/TRBV12-4	-	TRBD2	TRBJ2-7	CASSPGGAVSYEQYF	TGTGCCAGCAGTCCCGGGGGGGCAGTCTCCTACGAGCAGTACTTC
TRBV7-2	few	TRBD1	TRBJ2-1	CASSLDRASYNEQFF	TGTGCCAGCAGCCTTGACAGGGCCTCCTACAATGAGCAGTTCTTC
TRBV29-1	-	-	TRBJ1-1	CSVGGAGAPNTEAFF	TGCAGCGTTGGCGGCGCGGGGGCACCGAACACTGAAGCTTTCTTT
TRBV10-3	-	-	TRBJ1-6	CAISERGGTSPLHF	TGTGCCATCAGTGAACGAGGAGGGACTTCACCCCTCCACTTT
TRBV7-3	-	TRBD1	TRBJ2-7	CASSGQQGGEQYF	TGTGCCAGCAGCGGACAACAGGGGGGCGAGCAGTACTTC
TRBV7-3	-	-	TRBJ1-6	CASSYGGRAGVSPLHF	TGTGCCAGCAGCTACGGAGGGAGGGCGGGGGTTTCACCCCTCCACTTT
TRBV7-2	few	-	TRBJ2-2	CASSPRPNTGELFF	TGTGCCAGCAGCCCCCGACCAAACACCGGGGAGCTGTTTTTT
TRBV5-5	-	TRBD1	TRBJ1-5	CASSQGVGDRYNQPQHF	TGTGCCAGCAGCCAAGGGGTGGGGGACAGGTACAATCAGCCCCAGCATTTT
TRBV20-1	few	-	TRBJ2-5	CSASGARASTETQYF	TGCAGTGCTAGTGGGGCAAGGGCTAGTACAGAGACCCAGTACTTC
TRBV6-5	-	TRBD1	TRBJ1-1	CASSDDRVNTEAFF	TGTGCCAGCAGTGACGACAGGGTAAACACTGAAGCTTTCTTT
TRBV28	few	-	TRBJ1-2	CASSLGAGLYGYTF	TGTGCCAGCAGTTTAGGGGCAGGGCTCTATGGCTACACCTTC
TRBV28	-	TRBD1	TRBJ1-1	CASSSPTGSGAFF	TGTGCCAGCAGTTCCCCGACAGGGAGTGGAGCTTTCTTT
TRBV10-1	many	-	TRBJ1-1	CASSRTRNTEAFF	TGCGCCAGCAGTCGGACGAGGAACACTGAAGCTTTCTTT
TRBV15	-	-	TRBJ1-2	CATSRYGGASSNGYTF	TGTGCCACCAGCAGATACGGGGGCGCTAGCTCTAATGGCTACACCTTC
TRBV20-1	many	-	TRBJ1-5	CSARDADGSNQPQHF	TGCAGTGCTAGAGATGCGGACGGTAGCAATCAGCCCCAGCATTTT
TRBV7-2	-	-	TRBJ1-1	CASSLVGTLNTEAFF	TGTGCCAGCAGCTTAGTAGGGACCCTGAACACTGAAGCTTTCTTT
TRBV9	many	TRBD1	TRBJ1-2	CASSASDNRGGYTF	TGTGCCAGCAGCGCCTCAGACAACAGGGGAGGCTACACCTTC
TRBV9	-	-	TRBJ2-2	CANSLHTGELFF	TGTGCCAACAGCCTCCACACCGGGGAGCTGTTTTTT
TRBV9	-	-	TRBJ2-2	CASSPYFTGELFF	TGTGCCAGCAGCCCCTATTTCACCGGGGAGCTGTTTTTT
TRBV5-4	-	-	TRBJ2-7	CASSLALEQDYEQYF	TGTGCCAGCAGCTTGGCCCTCGAGCAGGACTACGAGCAGTACTTC
TRBV12-3/TRBV12-4	few	-	TRBJ2-2	CASSSQGPGTGELFF	TGTGCCAGCAGTTCCCAGGGTCCGGGCACCGGGGAGCTGTTTTTT
TRBV7-8	-	-	TRBJ1-2	CASTPRRVSGYTF	TGTGCCAGCACCCCCAGGAGGGTTAGTGGCTACACCTTC